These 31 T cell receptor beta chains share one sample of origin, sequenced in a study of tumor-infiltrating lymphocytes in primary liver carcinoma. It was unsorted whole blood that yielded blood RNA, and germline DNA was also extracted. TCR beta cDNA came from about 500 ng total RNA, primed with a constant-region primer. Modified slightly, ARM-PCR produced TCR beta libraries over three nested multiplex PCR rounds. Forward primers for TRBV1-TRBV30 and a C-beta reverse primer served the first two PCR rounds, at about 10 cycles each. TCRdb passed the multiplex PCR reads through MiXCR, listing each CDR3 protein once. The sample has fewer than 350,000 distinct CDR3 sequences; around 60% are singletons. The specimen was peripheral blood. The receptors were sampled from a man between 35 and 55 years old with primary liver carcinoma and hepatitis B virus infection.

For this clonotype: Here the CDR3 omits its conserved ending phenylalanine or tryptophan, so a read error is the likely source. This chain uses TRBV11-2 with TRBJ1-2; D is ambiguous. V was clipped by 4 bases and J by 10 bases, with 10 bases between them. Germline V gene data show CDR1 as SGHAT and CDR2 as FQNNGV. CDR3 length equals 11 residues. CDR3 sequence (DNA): TGTGCCAGCAGCTCCCCAGGTGTCTACACCTTA. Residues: CASSSPGVYTL.

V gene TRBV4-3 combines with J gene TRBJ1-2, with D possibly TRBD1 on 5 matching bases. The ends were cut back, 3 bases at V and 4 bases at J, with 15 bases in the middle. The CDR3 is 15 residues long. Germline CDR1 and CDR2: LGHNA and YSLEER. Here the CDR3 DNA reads TGCGCCAGCAGCCAGAGTCCCGGGGGATCCTATGGCTACACCTTC. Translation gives CASSQSPGGSYGYTF.

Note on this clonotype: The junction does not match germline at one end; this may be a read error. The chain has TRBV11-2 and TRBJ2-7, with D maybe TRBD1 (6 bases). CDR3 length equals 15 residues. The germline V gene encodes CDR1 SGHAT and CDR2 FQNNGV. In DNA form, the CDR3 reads TGTGCTAGCAGCATAGGGACACCTTCTTCCTACAAGGAGTACTTC. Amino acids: CASSIGTPSSYKEYF. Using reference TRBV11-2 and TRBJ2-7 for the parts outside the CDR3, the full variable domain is EAGVAQSPRYKIIEKRQSVAFWCNPISGHATLYWYQQILGQGPKLLIQFQNNGVVDDSQLPKDRFSAERLKGVDSTLKIQPAKLEDSAVYLCASSIGTPSSYKEYFGPGTRLTVT.

The CDR3 reads CASSQLDRSGNTIYF. CDR3 bases: TGCGCCAGCAGCCAGCTGGACCGCTCTGGAAACACCATATATTTT. This chain joins TRBV4-1 and TRBJ1-3; D gene uncertain. Germline V lookup: CDR1 MGHRA, CDR2 YSYEKL. V was clipped by 3 bases and J by 0 bases, with 9 bases between them. This CDR3 spans 15 amino acids.

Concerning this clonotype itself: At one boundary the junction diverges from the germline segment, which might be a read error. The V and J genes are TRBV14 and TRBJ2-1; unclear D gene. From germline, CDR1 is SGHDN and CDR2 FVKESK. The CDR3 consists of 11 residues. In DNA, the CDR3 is TGTGCCAACAGCCAAGCCCGTCGGCAGTTCTTC. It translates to CANSQARRQFF.

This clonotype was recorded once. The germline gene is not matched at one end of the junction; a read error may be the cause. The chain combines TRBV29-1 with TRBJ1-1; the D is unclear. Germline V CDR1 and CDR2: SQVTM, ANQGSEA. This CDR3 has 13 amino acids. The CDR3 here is CSVEEDGSTEAFF. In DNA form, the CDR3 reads TGTAGCGTTGAAGAGGACGGTAGCACTGAGGCTTTCTTT.

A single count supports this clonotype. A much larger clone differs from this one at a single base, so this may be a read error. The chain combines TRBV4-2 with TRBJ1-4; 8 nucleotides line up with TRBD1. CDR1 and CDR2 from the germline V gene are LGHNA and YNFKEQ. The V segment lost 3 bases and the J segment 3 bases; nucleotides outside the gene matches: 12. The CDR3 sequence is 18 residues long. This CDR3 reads CASSHIQGAAASNEKLFF. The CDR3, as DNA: TGTGCCAGCAGCCATATTCAGGGGGCAGCGGCATCTAATGAAAAACTGTTTTTT.

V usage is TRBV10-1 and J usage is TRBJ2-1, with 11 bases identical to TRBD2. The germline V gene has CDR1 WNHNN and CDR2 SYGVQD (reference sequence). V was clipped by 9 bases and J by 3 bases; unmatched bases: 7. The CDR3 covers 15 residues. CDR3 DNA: TGCGCCAGTGGTCACGGGACTAGCGGCTACAATGAGCAGTTCTTC. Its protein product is CASGHGTSGYNEQFF.

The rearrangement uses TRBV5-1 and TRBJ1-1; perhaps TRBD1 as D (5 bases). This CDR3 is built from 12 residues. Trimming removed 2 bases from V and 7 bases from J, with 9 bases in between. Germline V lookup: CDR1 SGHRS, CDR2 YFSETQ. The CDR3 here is CASSFVQGEAFF. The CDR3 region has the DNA TGCGCCAGCAGCTTTGTGCAGGGTGAAGCTTTCTTT.

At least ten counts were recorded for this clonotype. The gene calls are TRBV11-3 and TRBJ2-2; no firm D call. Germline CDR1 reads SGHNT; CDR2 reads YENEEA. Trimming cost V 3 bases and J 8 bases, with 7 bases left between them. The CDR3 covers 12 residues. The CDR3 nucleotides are TGTGCCAGCAGCTTGTTCCAGGGGGAGCTGTTTTTT. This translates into CASSLFQGELFF.

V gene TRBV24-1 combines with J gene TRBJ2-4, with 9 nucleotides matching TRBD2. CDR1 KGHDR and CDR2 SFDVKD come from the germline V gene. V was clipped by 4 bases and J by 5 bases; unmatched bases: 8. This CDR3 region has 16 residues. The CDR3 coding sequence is TGTGCCACCAGTGACCAATCTAGCGGGAAGGAAAACATTCAGTACTTC. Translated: CATSDQSSGKENIQYF.

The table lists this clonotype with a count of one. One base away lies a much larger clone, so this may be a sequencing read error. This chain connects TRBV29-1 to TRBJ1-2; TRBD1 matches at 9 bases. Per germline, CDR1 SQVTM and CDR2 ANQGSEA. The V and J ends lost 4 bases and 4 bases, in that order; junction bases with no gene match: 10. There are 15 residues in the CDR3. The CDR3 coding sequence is TGCAGCGTTGCCCACCGGACAGGGGAGAGCTATGGCTACACCTTC. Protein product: CSVAHRTGESYGYTF.

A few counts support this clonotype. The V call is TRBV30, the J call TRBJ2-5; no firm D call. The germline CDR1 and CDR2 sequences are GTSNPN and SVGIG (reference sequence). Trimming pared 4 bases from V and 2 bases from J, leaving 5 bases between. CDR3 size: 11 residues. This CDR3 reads CAWTNQETQYF. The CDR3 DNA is TGTGCCTGGACAAATCAAGAGACCCAGTACTTC. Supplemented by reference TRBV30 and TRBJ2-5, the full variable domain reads SQTIHQWPATLVQPVGSPLSLECTVEGTSNPNLYWYRQAAGRGLQLLFYSVGIGQISSEVPQNLSASRPQDRQFILSSKKLLLSDSGFYLCAWTNQETQYFGPGTRLLVL.

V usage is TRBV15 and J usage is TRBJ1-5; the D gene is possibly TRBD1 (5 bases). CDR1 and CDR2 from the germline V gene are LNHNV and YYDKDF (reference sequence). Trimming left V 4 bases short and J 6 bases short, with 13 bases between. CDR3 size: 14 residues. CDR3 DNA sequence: TGTGCCACCAGCATGTCCCGGGACGCTCAGCCCCAGCATTTT. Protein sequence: CATSMSRDAQPQHF.

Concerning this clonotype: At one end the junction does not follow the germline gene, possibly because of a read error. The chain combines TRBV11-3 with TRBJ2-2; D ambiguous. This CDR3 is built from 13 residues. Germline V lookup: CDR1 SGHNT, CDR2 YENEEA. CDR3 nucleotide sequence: TGTGTCAGCAACTTATCTAACACCGGGGAGCTGTTTTTT. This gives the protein CVSNLSNTGELFF.

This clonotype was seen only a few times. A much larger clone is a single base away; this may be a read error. CDR3 sequence: CASSTWTGGAEAFF. The DNA of the CDR3 is TGTGCCAGCAGCACCTGGACAGGGGGAGCTGAAGCTTTCTTT. V usage is TRBV11-2 and J usage is TRBJ1-1; 10 bases match TRBD1. The ends lost 5 bases at V and 6 bases at J; junction bases unmatched: 6. This CDR3 is 14 amino acids long. CDR1 SGHAT and CDR2 FQNNGV come from the germline V gene.

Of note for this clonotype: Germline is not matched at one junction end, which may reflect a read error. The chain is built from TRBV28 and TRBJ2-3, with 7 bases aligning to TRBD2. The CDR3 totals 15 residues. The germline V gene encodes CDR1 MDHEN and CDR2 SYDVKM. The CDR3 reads CTSSLGGRGTDTQYF. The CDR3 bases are TGTACCAGCAGTTTAGGCGGGAGAGGCACAGATACGCAGTATTTT.

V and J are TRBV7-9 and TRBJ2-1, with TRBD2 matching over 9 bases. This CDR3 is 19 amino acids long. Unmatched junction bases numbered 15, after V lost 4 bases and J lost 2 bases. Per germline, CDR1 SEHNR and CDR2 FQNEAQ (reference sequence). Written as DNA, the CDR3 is TGTGCCAGCAGCTCCGGCGGAGCGGGGGGAGGGTGCCCCTACAATGAGCAGTTCTTC. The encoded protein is CASSSGGAGGGCPYNEQFF.

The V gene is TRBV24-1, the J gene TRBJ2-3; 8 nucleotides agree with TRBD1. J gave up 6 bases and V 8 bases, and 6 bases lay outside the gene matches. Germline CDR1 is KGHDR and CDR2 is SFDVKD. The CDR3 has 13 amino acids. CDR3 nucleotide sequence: TGTGCCACCAACAGGGGGAGTACGGATACGCAGTATTTT. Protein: CATNRGSTDTQYF.

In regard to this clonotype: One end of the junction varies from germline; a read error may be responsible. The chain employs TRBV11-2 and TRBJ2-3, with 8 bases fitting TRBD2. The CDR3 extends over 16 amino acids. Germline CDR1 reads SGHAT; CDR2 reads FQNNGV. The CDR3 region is CASSLVPGGSPDMQYF. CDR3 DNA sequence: TGTGCCAGCAGCTTAGTCCCGGGAGGGTCGCCAGATATGCAGTATTTT.

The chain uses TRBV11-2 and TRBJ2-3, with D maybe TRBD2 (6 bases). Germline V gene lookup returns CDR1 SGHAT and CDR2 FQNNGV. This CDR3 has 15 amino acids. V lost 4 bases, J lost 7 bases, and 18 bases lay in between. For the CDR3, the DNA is TGTGCCAGCAGCTGGACTATCGGGAGAACATATACGCAGTATTTT. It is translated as CASSWTIGRTYTQYF.

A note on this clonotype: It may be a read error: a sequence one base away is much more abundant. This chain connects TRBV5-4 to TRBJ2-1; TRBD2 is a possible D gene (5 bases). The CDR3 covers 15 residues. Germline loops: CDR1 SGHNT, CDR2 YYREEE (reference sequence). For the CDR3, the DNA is TGTGCCAGCTGCTTCGGGTCAGCCGAGGGCAATGAGCAGTTCTTC. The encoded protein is CASCFGSAEGNEQFF.

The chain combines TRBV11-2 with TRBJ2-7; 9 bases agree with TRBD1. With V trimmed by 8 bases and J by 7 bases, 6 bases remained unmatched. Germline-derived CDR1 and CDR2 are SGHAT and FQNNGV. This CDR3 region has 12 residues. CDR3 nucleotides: TGTGCCAGCGGCACTGGACAGGGGGAGCAGTACTTC. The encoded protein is CASGTGQGEQYF.

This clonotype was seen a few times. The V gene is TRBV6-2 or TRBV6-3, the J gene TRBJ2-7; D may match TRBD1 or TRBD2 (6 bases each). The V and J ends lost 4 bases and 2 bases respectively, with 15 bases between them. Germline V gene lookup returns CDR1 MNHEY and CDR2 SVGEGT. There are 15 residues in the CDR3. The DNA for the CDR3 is TGTGCCAGCAGTTCCGGAGGGGGAAGGGCCTACGAGCAGTACTTC. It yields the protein CASSSGGGRAYEQYF.

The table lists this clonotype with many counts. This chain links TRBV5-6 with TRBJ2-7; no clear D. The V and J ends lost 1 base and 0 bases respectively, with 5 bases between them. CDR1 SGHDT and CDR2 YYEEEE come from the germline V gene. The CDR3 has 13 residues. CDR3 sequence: CASSLWVSYEQYF. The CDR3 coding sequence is TGTGCCAGCAGCTTGTGGGTCTCCTACGAGCAGTACTTC.

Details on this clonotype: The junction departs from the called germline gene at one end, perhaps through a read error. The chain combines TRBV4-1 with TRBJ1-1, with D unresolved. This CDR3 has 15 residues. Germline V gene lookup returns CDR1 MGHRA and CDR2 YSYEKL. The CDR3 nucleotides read TGCGCCAGCAGCCAAGAACCTACGATCAACACTGAAGCTATCTTT. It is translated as CASSQEPTINTEAIF.

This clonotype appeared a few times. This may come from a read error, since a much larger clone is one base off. The CDR3 here is CVSISRYYEQYF. CDR3 coding DNA: TGTGTCAGCATATCCAGATACTACGAGCAGTACTTC. The rearrangement links TRBV6-2 or TRBV6-3 to TRBJ2-7; D unclear. CDR1 and CDR2 from the germline V gene are MNHEY and SVGEGT. There are 12 residues in the CDR3.

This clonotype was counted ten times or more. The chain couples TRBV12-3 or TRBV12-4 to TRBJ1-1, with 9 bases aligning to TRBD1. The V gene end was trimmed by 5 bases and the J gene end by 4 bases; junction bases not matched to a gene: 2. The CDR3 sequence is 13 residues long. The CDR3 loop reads CASSATGGTEAFF. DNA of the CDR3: TGTGCCAGCAGTGCGACAGGGGGCACTGAAGCTTTCTTT.

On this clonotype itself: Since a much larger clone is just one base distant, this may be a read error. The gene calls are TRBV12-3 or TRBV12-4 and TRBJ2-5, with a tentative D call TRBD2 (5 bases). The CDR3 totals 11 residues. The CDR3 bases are TGTGCCAGCAATGTTGGGGAGACCAAGTACTTC. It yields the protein CASNVGETKYF.

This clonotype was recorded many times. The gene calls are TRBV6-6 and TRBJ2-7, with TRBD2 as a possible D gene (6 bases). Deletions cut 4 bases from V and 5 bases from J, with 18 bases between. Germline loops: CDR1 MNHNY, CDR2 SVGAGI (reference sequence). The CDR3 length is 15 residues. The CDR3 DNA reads TGTGCCAGCAGTTGGAGGGACGGATTAGTCGACGAGCAGTACTTC. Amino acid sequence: CASSWRDGLVDEQYF.

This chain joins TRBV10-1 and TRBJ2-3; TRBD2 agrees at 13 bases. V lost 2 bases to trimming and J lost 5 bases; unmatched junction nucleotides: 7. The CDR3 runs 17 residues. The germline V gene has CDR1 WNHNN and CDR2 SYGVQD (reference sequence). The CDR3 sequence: CASSEAPGLAGEDTQYF. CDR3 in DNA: TGCGCCAGCAGTGAGGCCCCCGGACTAGCGGGAGAAGATACGCAGTATTTT.